This TCR beta chain was recovered during a study of graft-versus-host responses after intestinal transplantation. Across the whole study: Recipients underwent multivisceral, liver-intestinal, or isolated intestinal transplants.

Turning to this clone: Other DNA variants within this sample encode the same CDR3.

V was pared by 2 bases and J by 4 bases, with 3 bases of the junction left unmatched. This CDR3 is built from 15 residues. In germline, CDR1 is SGDLS, CDR2 YYNGEE. The table came from immunoSEQ multiplex PCR; TCRdb's copy has only in-frame clones and leaves some out. Of about 20,000 clones listed, approximately 95% were seen once; the top ten hold about 0.83%. This specimen consisted of PBMCs, obtained 23 days after intestinal transplant. V is TRBV9 and J is TRBJ2-1; 10 bases align to TRBD2. The source of this sequence is a human patient who received an intestinal transplant, so some T cells may come from the graft donor. CDR3 nucleotide sequence: TGTGCCAGCAGCGTCGGACTAGCGGAGTACAATGAGCAGTTCTTC. Its translation is CASSVGLAEYNEQFF.